Sequencing of this TCR beta chain was carried out in a study of T-cell memory formation after mild COVID-19. Study-level findings and limits: Clones contracting day 15 to 85 were balanced CD4/CD8; later expanders leaned CD4+. Largely, contracting CD4+ clones fell within CM and EM, and contracting CD8+ clones within EMRA.

Constant-segment primers served in 5'RACE that generated TCR alpha and TCR beta cDNA libraries bearing sample barcodes and UMIs. TCRdb reprocessed the 5' RACE reads with MiXCR, giving one entry per CDR3 protein. The repertoire holds under 200,000 distinct CDR3 sequences, with about an eighth as singletons. V lost 5 bases and J lost 6, with 19 bases in between. The CDR3 runs to 14 residues. Germline CDR1 is GTSNPN and CDR2 is SVGIG (reference sequence). This clonotype was detected once. What it binds is not known. This chain links TRBV30 with TRBJ2-5; either TRBD1 or TRBD2 may supply D (6 bases each). The receptor's source is a man between 18 and 29 years old who had mild COVID-19 (a few samples of this study predate the infection). Cell type and time point are not known. Sequenced input: PBMCs or a T cell subset sorted from them (not recorded which). The chain's CDR3 is CAWGRGGAPKTQYF. The CDR3 nucleotides read TGTGCCTGGGGCAGGGGCGGGGCCCCAAAGACCCAGTACTTC.